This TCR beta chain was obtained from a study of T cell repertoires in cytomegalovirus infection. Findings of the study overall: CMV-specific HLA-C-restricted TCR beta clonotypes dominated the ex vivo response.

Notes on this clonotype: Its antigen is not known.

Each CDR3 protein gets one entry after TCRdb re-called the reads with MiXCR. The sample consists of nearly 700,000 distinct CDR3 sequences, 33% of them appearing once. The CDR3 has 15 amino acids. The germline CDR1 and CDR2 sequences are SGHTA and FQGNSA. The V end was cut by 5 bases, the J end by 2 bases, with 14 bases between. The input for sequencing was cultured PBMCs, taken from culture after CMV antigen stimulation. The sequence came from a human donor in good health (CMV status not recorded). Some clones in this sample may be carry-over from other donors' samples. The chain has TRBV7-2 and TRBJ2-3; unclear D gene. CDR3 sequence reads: CASSALTLVTDTQYF. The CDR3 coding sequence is TGTGCCAGCAGCGCCCTGACCCTTGTCACAGATACGCAGTATTTT.